The TCR beta chain described here comes from a study of technical replicates of blood from a handful of donors. The data were produced by immunoSEQ multiplex PCR, yet TCRdb's version contains in-frame clones alone and is incomplete. The sample lists roughly 80,000 clones, approximately 93% seen once, with about 0.41% in the top ten. From germline, CDR1 is LGHNA and CDR2 YSLEER. J was trimmed by 5 bases and V by 4 bases; bases with no gene match: 10. The CDR3 sequence is 15 residues long. This clonotype originated in a human donor in good health. The chain employs TRBV4-3 and TRBJ2-7, with TRBD2 matching over 8 bases. The source material was T cells isolated from PBMCs. CDR3 in DNA: TGCGCCAGCAGCCCCCGGGGGGGGGAGGTGGACGAGCAGTACTTC. This gives the protein CASSPRGGEVDEQYF.